This T cell receptor (beta chain) was retrieved from a study of T-cell memory formation after mild COVID-19. Whole-study results and caveats: Cross-reactive memory seemingly joined, as some responding clones were found in pre-infection memory. Clones that got smaller from day 15 to 85 had even CD4/CD8, while clones growing later tipped toward CD4+. Second-wave clones reaching peak frequency on day 37 lacked confirmed SARS-CoV-2 specificity.

This CDR3 spans 14 amino acids. V was trimmed by 3 bases and J by 8 bases, leaving 11 bases between them. TCRdb fed the 5' RACE reads into MiXCR, producing one record per CDR3 protein. The data hold 150,000 to 200,000 distinct CDR3 sequences, with roughly 17% observed a single time. A word on this clonotype: Antigen unknown.

Source material: PBMCs or a T cell subset sorted from them (not recorded which). The chain recombines TRBV12-3 or TRBV12-4 with TRBJ1-6; no firm D call. The TCR comes from an adult woman who had mild COVID-19 (a few samples of this study predate the infection). Cell type and time point are not known. Written as DNA, the CDR3 is TGTGCCAGCAGTTTCACCCGCCTGCATTCACCCCTCCACTTT. Translating it yields CASSFTRLHSPLHF.